Presented here are 3 T cell receptor beta chains from one specimen sequenced in a study of identical twins. TCRdb called the 5' RACE reads again in MiXCR, with one record for every CDR3 protein. The sample has some 500,000 distinct CDR3 sequences; around 20% are singletons. These same data were also listed under a study on T cells expressing NK-cell markers.

The sample taken for sequencing was CD4+ T cells sorted from blood. These receptors all stem from a woman aged 18-35 years in good health.

The chain uses TRBV5-1 and TRBJ2-2; 10 nucleotides align to TRBD2. V dropped 0 bases and J dropped 0; count of bases not matched to a gene: 2. This CDR3 is built from 17 residues. In germline, CDR1 is SGHRS, CDR2 YFSETQ. CDR3 in DNA: TGCGCCAGCAGCTTGGCAGCGGGGGGGCCGAACACCGGGGAGCTGTTTTTT. It specifies CASSLAAGGPNTGELFF.

This clonotype has a handful of counts. The rearrangement links TRBV20-1 to TRBJ2-1; a weak D match, TRBD2 (6 bases). Germline CDR1 reads DFQATT; CDR2 reads SNEGSKA (reference sequence). The CDR3 loop spans 14 amino acids. V was pared by 6 bases and J by 4 bases, with 16 bases between. CDR3 nucleotides: TGCAGTGCCATTGACCCAGGAGGGTACAATGAGCAGTTCTTC. Translating gives CSAIDPGGYNEQFF.

The gene calls are TRBV12-3 or TRBV12-4 and TRBJ1-1, with 10 bases matching TRBD1. This CDR3 contains 14 residues. Trimming at V came to 7 bases and at J to 6 bases, leaving 8 bases not matched to a gene. The CDR3 DNA follows: TGTGCCAGCAACCGACAGGGGGCGAAGGCTGAAGCTTTCTTT. Translating gives CASNRQGAKAEAFF.